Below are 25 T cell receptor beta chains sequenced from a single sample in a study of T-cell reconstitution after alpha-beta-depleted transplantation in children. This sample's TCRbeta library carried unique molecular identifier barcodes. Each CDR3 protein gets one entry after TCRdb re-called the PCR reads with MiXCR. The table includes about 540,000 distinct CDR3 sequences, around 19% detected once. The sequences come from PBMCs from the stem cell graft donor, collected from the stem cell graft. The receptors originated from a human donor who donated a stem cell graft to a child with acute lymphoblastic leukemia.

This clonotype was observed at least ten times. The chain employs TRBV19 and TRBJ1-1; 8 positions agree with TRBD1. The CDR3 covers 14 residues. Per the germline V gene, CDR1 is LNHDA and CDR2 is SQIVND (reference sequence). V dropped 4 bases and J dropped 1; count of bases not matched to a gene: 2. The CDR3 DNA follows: TGTGCCAGTAGTACCGGGACAGGGAACACTGAAGCTTTCTTT. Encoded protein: CASSTGTGNTEAFF.

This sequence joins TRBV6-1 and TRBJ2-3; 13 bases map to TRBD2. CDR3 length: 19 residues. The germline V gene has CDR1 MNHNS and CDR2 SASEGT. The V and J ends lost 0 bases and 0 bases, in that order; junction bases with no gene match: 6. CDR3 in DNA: TGTGCCAGCAGTGAAGCTCGACTAGCGGGAGGCCCTAGCACAGATACGCAGTATTTT. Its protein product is CASSEARLAGGPSTDTQYF.

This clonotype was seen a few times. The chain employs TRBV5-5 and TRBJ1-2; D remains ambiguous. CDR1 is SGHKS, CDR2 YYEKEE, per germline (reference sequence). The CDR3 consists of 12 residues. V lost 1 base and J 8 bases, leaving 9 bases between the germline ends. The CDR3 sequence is CASSLTRGGYTF. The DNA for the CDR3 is TGTGCCAGCAGCTTGACGCGCGGGGGCTACACCTTC.

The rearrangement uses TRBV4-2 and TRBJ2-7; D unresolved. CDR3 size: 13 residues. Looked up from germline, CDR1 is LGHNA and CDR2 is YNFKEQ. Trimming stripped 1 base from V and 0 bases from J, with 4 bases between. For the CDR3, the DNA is TGTGCCAGCAGCCAAGTTAGCTCCTACGAGCAGTACTTC. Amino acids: CASSQVSSYEQYF.

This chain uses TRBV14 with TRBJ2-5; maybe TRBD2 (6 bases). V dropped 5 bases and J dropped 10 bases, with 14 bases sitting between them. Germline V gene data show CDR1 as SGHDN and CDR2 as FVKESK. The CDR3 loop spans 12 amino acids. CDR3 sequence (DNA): TGTGCCAGCAGCAACTCACTAGCCCTCCAGTACTTC. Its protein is CASSNSLALQYF.

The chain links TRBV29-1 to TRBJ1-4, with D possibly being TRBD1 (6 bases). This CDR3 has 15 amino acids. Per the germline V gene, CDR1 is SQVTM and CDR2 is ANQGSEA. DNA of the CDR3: TGCATCTCCTCGGCGGGGGCGAAAACCCGGGAAAAACTGTTTTTT. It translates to CISSAGAKTREKLFF.

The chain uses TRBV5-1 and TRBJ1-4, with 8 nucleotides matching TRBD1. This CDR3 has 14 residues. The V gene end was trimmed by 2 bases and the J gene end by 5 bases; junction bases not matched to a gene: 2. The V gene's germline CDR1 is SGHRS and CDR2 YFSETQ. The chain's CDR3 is CASSFTGGNEKLFF. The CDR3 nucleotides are TGCGCCAGCAGCTTCACAGGGGGAAATGAAAAACTGTTTTTT.

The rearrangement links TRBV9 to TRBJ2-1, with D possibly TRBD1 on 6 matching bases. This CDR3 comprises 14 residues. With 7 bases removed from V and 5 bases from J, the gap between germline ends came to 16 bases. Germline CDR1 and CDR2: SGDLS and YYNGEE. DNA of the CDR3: TGTGCCAGCGGACGGACAGCGGTTAACAATGAGCAGTTCTTC. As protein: CASGRTAVNNEQFF.

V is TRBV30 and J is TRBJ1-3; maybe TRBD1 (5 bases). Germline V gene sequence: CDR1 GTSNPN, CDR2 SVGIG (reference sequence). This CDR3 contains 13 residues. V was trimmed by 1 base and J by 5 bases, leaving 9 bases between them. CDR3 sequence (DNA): TGTGCCTGGAGTGCCGACAGTCGAAACACCATATATTTT. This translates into CAWSADSRNTIYF.

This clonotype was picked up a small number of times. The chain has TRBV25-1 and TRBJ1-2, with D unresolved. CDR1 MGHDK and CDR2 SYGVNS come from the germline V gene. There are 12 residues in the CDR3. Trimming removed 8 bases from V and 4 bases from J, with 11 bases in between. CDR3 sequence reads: CASGPEGYGYTF. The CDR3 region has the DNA TGTGCCAGCGGACCAGAGGGCTATGGCTACACCTTC.

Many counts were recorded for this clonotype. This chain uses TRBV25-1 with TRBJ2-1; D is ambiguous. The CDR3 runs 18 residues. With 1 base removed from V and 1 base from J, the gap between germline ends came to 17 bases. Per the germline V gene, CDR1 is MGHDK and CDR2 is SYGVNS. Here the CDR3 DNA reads TGTGCCAGCAGTGAATCGAAAGGGCCAAGAAATTCCTACAATGAGCAGTTCTTC. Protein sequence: CASSESKGPRNSYNEQFF.

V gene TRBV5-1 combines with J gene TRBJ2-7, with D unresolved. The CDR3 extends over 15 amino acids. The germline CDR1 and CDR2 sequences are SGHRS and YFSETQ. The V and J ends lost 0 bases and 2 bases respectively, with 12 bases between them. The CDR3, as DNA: TGCGCCAGCAGCTTGGCGGCAGCCGCTACCTACGAGCAGTACTTC. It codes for CASSLAAAATYEQYF.

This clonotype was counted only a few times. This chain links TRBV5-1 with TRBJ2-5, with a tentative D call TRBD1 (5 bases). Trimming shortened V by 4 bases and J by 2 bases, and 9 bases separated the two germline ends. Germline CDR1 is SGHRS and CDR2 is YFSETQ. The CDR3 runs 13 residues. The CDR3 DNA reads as TGCGCCAGCAGCACCGGACATCAAGAGACCCAGTACTTC. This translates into CASSTGHQETQYF.

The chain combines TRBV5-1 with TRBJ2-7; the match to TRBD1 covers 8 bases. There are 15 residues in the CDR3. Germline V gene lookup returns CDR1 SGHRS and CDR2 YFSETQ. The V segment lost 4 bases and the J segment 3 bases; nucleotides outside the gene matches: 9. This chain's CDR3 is CASSQGQASYYEQYF. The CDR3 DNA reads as TGCGCCAGCAGCCAGGGACAGGCCTCGTACTACGAGCAGTACTTC.

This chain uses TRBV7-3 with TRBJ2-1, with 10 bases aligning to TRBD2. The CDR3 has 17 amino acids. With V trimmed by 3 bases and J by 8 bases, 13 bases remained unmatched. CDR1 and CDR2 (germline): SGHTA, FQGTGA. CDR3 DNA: TGTGCCAGCAGCTTGCCGAGCGGGAGGGCCCTCCAGCATGAGCAGTTCTTC. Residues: CASSLPSGRALQHEQFF.

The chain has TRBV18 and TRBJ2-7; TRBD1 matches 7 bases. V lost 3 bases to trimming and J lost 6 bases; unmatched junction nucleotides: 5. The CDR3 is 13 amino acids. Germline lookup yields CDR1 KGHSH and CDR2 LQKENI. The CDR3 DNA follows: TGTGCCAGCTCACCCACAGGGGAAGGCGAGCAGTACTTC. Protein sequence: CASSPTGEGEQYF.

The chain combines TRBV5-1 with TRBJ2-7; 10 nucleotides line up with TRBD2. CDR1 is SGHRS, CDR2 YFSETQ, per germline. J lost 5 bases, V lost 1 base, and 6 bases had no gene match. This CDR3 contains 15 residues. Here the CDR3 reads CASSLNLAGVNEQYF. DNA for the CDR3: TGCGCCAGCAGCTTGAATCTAGCGGGAGTCAACGAGCAGTACTTC.

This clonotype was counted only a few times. CDR3: CASSRKRESSQYF. CDR3 nucleotides: TGTGCCAGCAGTAGAAAGCGGGAGTCGTCCCAGTACTTC. This chain uses TRBV27 with TRBJ2-5; 8 bases are a match to TRBD2. The V segment lost 5 bases and the J segment 9 bases; nucleotides outside the gene matches: 8. Germline assignment: CDR1 MNHEY and CDR2 SMNVEV (reference sequence). The CDR3 runs 13 residues.

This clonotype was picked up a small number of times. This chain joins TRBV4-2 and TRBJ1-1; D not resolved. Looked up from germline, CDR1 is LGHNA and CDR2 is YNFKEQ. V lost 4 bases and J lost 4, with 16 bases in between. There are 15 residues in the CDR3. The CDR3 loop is CASSPSVTPATEAFF. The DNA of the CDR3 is TGTGCCAGCAGCCCATCAGTGACCCCGGCCACTGAAGCTTTCTTT.

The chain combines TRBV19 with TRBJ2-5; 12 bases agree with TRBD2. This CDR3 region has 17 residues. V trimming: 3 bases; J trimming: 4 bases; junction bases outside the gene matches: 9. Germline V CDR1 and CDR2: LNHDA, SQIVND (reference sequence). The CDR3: CASSIWTSGTARETQYF. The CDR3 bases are TGTGCCAGTAGTATCTGGACTAGCGGGACTGCCCGAGAGACCCAGTACTTC.

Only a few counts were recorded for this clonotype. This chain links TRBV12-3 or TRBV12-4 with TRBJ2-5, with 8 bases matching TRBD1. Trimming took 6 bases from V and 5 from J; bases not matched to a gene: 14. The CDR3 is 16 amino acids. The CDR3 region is CASRPGTGPRWETQYF. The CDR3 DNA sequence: TGTGCCAGCAGGCCCGGGACAGGTCCACGTTGGGAGACCCAGTACTTC.

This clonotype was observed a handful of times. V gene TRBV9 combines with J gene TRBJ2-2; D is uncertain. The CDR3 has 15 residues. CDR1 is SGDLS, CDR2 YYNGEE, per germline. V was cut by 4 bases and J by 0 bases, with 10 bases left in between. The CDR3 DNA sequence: TGTGCCAGCAGCATCGAGGAATCGAACACCGGGGAGCTGTTTTTT. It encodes CASSIEESNTGELFF.

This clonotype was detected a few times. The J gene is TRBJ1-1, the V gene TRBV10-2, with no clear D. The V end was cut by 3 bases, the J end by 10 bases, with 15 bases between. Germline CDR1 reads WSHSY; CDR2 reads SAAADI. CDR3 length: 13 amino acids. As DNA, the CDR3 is TGCGCCAGCAGTGAATTGGGGAGTCCTCTAGCTTTCTTT. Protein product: CASSELGSPLAFF.

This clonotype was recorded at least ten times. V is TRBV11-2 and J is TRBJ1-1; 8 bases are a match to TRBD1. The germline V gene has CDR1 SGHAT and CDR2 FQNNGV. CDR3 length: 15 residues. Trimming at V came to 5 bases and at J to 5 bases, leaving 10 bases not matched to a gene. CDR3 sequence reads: CASSEGGQGGTEAFF. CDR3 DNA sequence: TGTGCCAGCAGCGAAGGTGGACAGGGCGGTACTGAAGCTTTCTTT.

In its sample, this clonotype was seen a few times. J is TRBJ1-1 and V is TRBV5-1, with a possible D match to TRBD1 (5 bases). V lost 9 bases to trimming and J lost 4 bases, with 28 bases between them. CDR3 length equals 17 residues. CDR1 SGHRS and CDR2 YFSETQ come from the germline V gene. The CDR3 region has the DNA TGCGCCACCACCCCGGGAGGGACGGGTTCTATCGGCACTGAAGCTTTCTTT. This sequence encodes CATTPGGTGSIGTEAFF.